This record concerns one T cell receptor beta chain sequence. The table came from immunoSEQ multiplex PCR; TCRdb's copy has only in-frame clones and leaves some out. Among about 160,000 clones, roughly 96% were seen once, and the ten largest hold 0.89%. The data were obtained in a study of cytomegalovirus exposure and HLA in healthy donors. CDR1 and CDR2 from the germline V gene are SGHRS and YFSETQ. The ends lost 2 bases at V and 0 bases at J; junction bases unmatched: 7. The CDR3 has 16 residues. The sample taken for sequencing was PBMCs. V is TRBV5-1 and J is TRBJ1-1; 7 nucleotides align to TRBD1. This clonotype originated in a woman aged 18-29 years in good health and CMV-seronegative. The CDR3 coding sequence is TGCGCCAGCAGCTTTGGGACAGCAATAATGAACACTGAAGCTTTCTTT. This sequence encodes CASSFGTAIMNTEAFF.